This T cell receptor beta chain came from a study of beta chain features in type 1 diabetes. Study conclusions and caveats: Cells carrying high TCR expression could end up over-represented when cDNA is sequenced. In patients and controls equally, PCR might favor templates that are shorter. Sampled from patients, naive, central memory and Treg TCRB repertoires appeared more similar than those sampled from healthy donors. Shortening that was moderate but significant affected the TCRB CDR3s of Type 1 diabetes patients in all four CD4+ subsets.

This CDR3 region has 16 residues. Trimming cost V 6 bases and J 0 bases, with 15 bases left between them. Germline assignment: CDR1 SQVTM and CDR2 ANQGSEA. This clone was recorded a few times. The antigen is unknown. Reverse transcription of all isolated RNA meant that expressed TCRB transcripts were sequenced. TCRdb's copy holds only in-frame clones and misses some; the assay was immunoSEQ multiplex PCR. This table has approximately 340,000 clones, roughly 15% appearing once. The sample consisted of naive CD4+ T cells from blood. The chain employs TRBV29-1 and TRBJ2-6; D is perhaps TRBD1 (6 bases). The source of this sequence is a woman aged 18-29 years in good health. The DNA of the CDR3 is TGCAGCGTACAGACAGGAGGTAGCTCTGGGGCCAACGTCCTGACTTTC. Amino acids: CSVQTGGSSGANVLTF.